Listed below are T cell receptor beta chains from one sample, sequenced in a study of blood T cell repertoires in COVID-19. Only in-frame clones appear in the TCRdb table, and some are missing; sequencing was by immunoSEQ multiplex PCR. The table records roughly 380,000 clones, 88% of them present only once. Sequences were obtained from PBMCs or T cells enriched from blood (not recorded which). The receptors originated from a woman in her thirties who had been exposed to COVID-19. The CDR3 runs from the conserved cysteine through the conserved F or W. A D gene is named only where the DNA matches it firmly. For some rows the clone size is stated as once, few or many, or as a class when expanded; others skip it.

length	V	size	D	J	DNA	CDR3
17	TRBV7-3	once	TRBD1	TRBJ2-5	TGTGCCAGCAGCCCTGGACAGGGGCTTATATGGAGTGAGACCCAGTACTTC	CASSPGQGLIWSETQYF
12	TRBV5-1	NA	NA	TRBJ2-3	TGCGCCAGCAGCCCCGGGGCAGATACGCAGTATTTT	CASSPGADTQYF
15	TRBV6-6	NA	NA	TRBJ2-7	TGTGCCAGCCTAGGCGGACCGGGACTGGTCCACGAGCAGTACTTC	CASLGGPGLVHEQYF
15	TRBV28	once	TRBD1	TRBJ1-3	TGTGCCAGCAGTTTCACAGGGGTTCGAGCGGACACCATATATTTT	CASSFTGVRADTIYF
13	TRBV7-3	NA	NA	TRBJ2-3	TGTGCCAGCAGCTCCCAGTTCCCAGATACGCAGTATTTT	CASSSQFPDTQYF
14	TRBV2	once	TRBD2	TRBJ2-1	TGTGCCAGCAGTGAAGGGACTAGCCGTCATGAGCAGTTCTTC	CASSEGTSRHEQFF
16	TRBV19	NA	NA	TRBJ2-2	TGTGCCAGTACCTCCCTCGGGGGTGGGTACACCGGGGAGCTGTTTTTT	CASTSLGGGYTGELFF
16	TRBV9	NA	TRBD2	TRBJ2-5	TGTGCCAGCAGTCCCGGGACTAGCGGCTTACAAGAGACCCAGTACTTC	CASSPGTSGLQETQYF
12	TRBV12-3/TRBV12-4	once	NA	TRBJ1-1	TGTGCCAGCAGGCCGCAGGGTTCCGAAGCTTTCTTT	CASRPQGSEAFF
15	TRBV11-2	NA	TRBD1	TRBJ1-1	TGTGCCAGCAGCACCCTGACAGGGACGAACACTGAAGCTTTCTTT	CASSTLTGTNTEAFF
14	TRBV14	few	NA	TRBJ1-6	TGTGCCAGCAGCCAAGAACTGGGCGGGACACCCCTCCACTTT	CASSQELGGTPLHF
13	TRBV28	NA	NA	TRBJ1-1	TGTGCCAGCAGTGGGATGACAGGAAGGGAAGCTTTCTTT	CASSGMTGREAFF
15	TRBV11-2	NA	TRBD2	TRBJ2-1	TGTGCCAGCAGCCAACGGACTAGTGAGTACAATGAGCAGTTCTTC	CASSQRTSEYNEQFF
15	TRBV3-1/TRBV3-2	NA	TRBD1	TRBJ2-5	TGTGCCAGCAGCCAGGCCGGGACAGGGTCGAAGACCCAGTACTTC	CASSQAGTGSKTQYF
17	TRBV23-1	NA	NA	TRBJ2-7	TGCGCCAGCAGTCAATCGGGCAGGGCTCGTAAATCGGGTGAGCAGTACTTC	CASSQSGRARKSGEQYF
15	TRBV7-8	NA	NA	TRBJ2-7	TGTGCCAGCAGACAACCTAGCGTCAATCGCGACGAGCAGTACTTC	CASRQPSVNRDEQYF
14	TRBV5-4	NA	TRBD1	TRBJ2-7	TGTGCCAGCAGCAGACAGGGGGAAAGACTCGAGCAGTACTTC	CASSRQGERLEQYF
15	TRBV5-1	NA	NA	TRBJ2-1	TGCGCCAGCAGCCCACTAGCAAGTGCTAACAATGAGCAGTTCTTC	CASSPLASANNEQFF
15	TRBV5-3	NA	TRBD2	TRBJ2-1	TGTGCCAGAAGCGCAGCGGGAATCTCCTACAATGAGCAGTTCTTC	CARSAAGISYNEQFF
16	TRBV27	few	NA	TRBJ2-2	TGTGCCAGCAGTTTATCGAGACTAGCGAACACCGGGGAGCTGTTTTTT	CASSLSRLANTGELFF
15	TRBV7-3	NA	TRBD1	TRBJ1-3	TGTGCCAGCAGCCCGACAGGGGGCTCTGGAAACACCATATATTTT	CASSPTGGSGNTIYF
12	TRBV6-1	NA	NA	TRBJ2-2	TGTGCCAGCAGTGATATAGCCGGGGAGCTGTTTTTT	CASSDIAGELFF
16	TRBV6-4	NA	TRBD2	TRBJ2-1	TGTGCCAGCAGTGACCAGGGACTAGCGGGAGTCGATGAGCAGTTCTTC	CASSDQGLAGVDEQFF
12	TRBV9	NA	NA	TRBJ1-2	TGTGCCACCGGGAGTTCTAACTATGGCTACACCTTC	CATGSSNYGYTF
14	TRBV5-4	NA	NA	TRBJ2-2	TGTGCCAGCAGCACCCAGGGCTACACCGGGGAGCTGTTTTTT	CASSTQGYTGELFF
17	TRBV6-1	NA	TRBD2	TRBJ2-7	TGTGCCAGCAGTGAAGAGGGCTGGTCTAGCGGTCTCTACGAGCAGTACTTC	CASSEEGWSSGLYEQYF
13	TRBV28	NA	NA	TRBJ2-5	TGTGCCAGCAGTTTGGCGGAACGGGAGACCCAGTACTTC	CASSLAERETQYF
14	TRBV30	NA	NA	TRBJ2-7	TGTGCCTGGAGTGTGACCGGGGGGCTCTACGAGCAGTACTTC	CAWSVTGGLYEQYF
16	TRBV5-1	NA	TRBD1	TRBJ2-5	TGCGCCAGCAGCTCCAGGACAGGGGGACAACAAGAGACCCAGTACTTC	CASSSRTGGQQETQYF
19	TRBV27	NA	NA	TRBJ2-6	TGTGCCAGCAGTTTATCCAGGCCCGGGGGAAGCTCTGGGGCCAACGTCCTGACTTTC	CASSLSRPGGSSGANVLTF
14	TRBV28	NA	TRBD1	TRBJ1-6	TGTGCCAGCAGTTTCTGGACAGGGGGTTCACCCCTCCACTTT	CASSFWTGGSPLHF
13	TRBV12-3/TRBV12-4	NA	TRBD1	TRBJ1-1	TGTGCCAGCAGTAGGACAGGGGGCACTGAAGCTTTCTTT	CASSRTGGTEAFF
13	TRBV29-1	NA	NA	TRBJ1-5	TGCAGCTCCTCGGAGGGAGTAGGGCAGCCCCAGCATTTT	CSSSEGVGQPQHF
13	TRBV5-1	NA	NA	TRBJ2-5	TGCGCCAGCAATCTTCGACAGCAAGAGACCCAGTACTTC	CASNLRQQETQYF
15	TRBV7-2	NA	TRBD2	TRBJ2-3	TGTGCCAGCAGCCGGACTAGCGGGACGGGAGATACGCAGTATTTT	CASSRTSGTGDTQYF
15	TRBV6-5	few	TRBD2	TRBJ2-1	TGTGCCAGCAGTCCACTTACTAGCGCTTACAATGAGCAGTTCTTC	CASSPLTSAYNEQFF